This is a list of T cell receptor beta chains from one sample in a study of graft-versus-host responses after intestinal transplantation. The data were produced by immunoSEQ multiplex PCR, yet TCRdb's version contains in-frame clones alone and is incomplete. The sample lists some 110,000 clones, 90% occurring once. Their cognate antigens are unknown. Sequencing was performed on unstimulated CD4+ T cells sorted from spleen or lymph node cells, taken before intestinal transplant. All receptors come from a human donor who received an intestinal transplant. Each CDR3 is given with its conserved first and last residue. A D gene is named only where the DNA matches it firmly. Size is omitted from some rows. Given values are once, few, many or a class for expanded clones.

abundance: .; v_gene: TRBV2; len: 14; d_gene: TRBD2; j_gene: TRBJ2-1; CDR3nt: TGTGCCAGCAGTTTAGCGGGCTCCTACAATGAGCAGTTCTTC; CDR3aa: CASSLAGSYNEQFF
abundance: .; v_gene: TRBV27; len: 14; d_gene: .; j_gene: TRBJ1-1; CDR3nt: TGTGCCAGCACCCCCGTGCCGGGTAACACTGAAGCTTTCTTT; CDR3aa: CASTPVPGNTEAFF
abundance: .; v_gene: TRBV28; len: 15; d_gene: TRBD1; j_gene: TRBJ2-3; CDR3nt: TGTGCCAGCACAACCGGGACAGCGTACACAGATACGCAGTATTTT; CDR3aa: CASTTGTAYTDTQYF
abundance: .; v_gene: TRBV18; len: 15; d_gene: .; j_gene: TRBJ1-1; CDR3nt: TGTGCCAGCTCACCTCCGCTGGGGGGGGCGACTGAAGCTTTCTTT; CDR3aa: CASSPPLGGATEAFF
abundance: .; v_gene: TRBV7-6; len: 14; d_gene: .; j_gene: TRBJ1-4; CDR3nt: TGTGCCAGCAGCTTAGGTTCAGGCCCGGAAAAACTGTTTTTT; CDR3aa: CASSLGSGPEKLFF
abundance: .; v_gene: TRBV30; len: 12; d_gene: .; j_gene: TRBJ2-1; CDR3nt: TGTGCCTCAGTGGGCAGATACAATGAGCAGTTCTTC; CDR3aa: CASVGRYNEQFF
abundance: .; v_gene: TRBV15; len: 16; d_gene: TRBD2; j_gene: TRBJ2-3; CDR3nt: TGTGCCACCAGCAGAGACCTAGCGGGAGGCACAGATACGCAGTATTTT; CDR3aa: CATSRDLAGGTDTQYF
abundance: once; v_gene: TRBV19; len: 15; d_gene: TRBD1; j_gene: TRBJ1-2; CDR3nt: TGTGCCAGTAGTATGAGGGGACAGCATCTCTATGGCTACACCTTC; CDR3aa: CASSMRGQHLYGYTF
abundance: .; v_gene: TRBV9; len: 14; d_gene: .; j_gene: TRBJ1-4; CDR3nt: TGTGCCAGCAGCGTGAGAACAGCAAATGAAAAACTGTTTTTT; CDR3aa: CASSVRTANEKLFF
abundance: .; v_gene: TRBV7-6; len: 15; d_gene: TRBD1; j_gene: TRBJ2-1; CDR3nt: TGTGCCAGCAGCTTAACCGGACAGGGTTACAATGAGCAGTTCTTC; CDR3aa: CASSLTGQGYNEQFF
abundance: .; v_gene: TRBV6-5; len: 14; d_gene: .; j_gene: TRBJ1-5; CDR3nt: TGTGCCAGCAGGCGGAGGGATGGCAATCAGCCCCAGCATTTT; CDR3aa: CASRRRDGNQPQHF
abundance: once; v_gene: TRBV5-6; len: 17; d_gene: TRBD1; j_gene: TRBJ2-3; CDR3nt: TGTGCCAGCAGCGTAAAGACAGGGGGCGATTTTAGAGATACGCAGTATTTT; CDR3aa: CASSVKTGGDFRDTQYF
abundance: .; v_gene: TRBV28; len: 14; d_gene: TRBD1; j_gene: TRBJ1-5; CDR3nt: TGTGCCAGCAGTCCGGGACAGGGGTACCAGCCCCAGCATTTT; CDR3aa: CASSPGQGYQPQHF
abundance: .; v_gene: TRBV30; len: 15; d_gene: .; j_gene: TRBJ1-3; CDR3nt: TGTGCCTGGAGTCAGGGGCTTCTCTCTGGAAACACCATATATTTT; CDR3aa: CAWSQGLLSGNTIYF
abundance: .; v_gene: TRBV5-1; len: 16; d_gene: .; j_gene: TRBJ1-1; CDR3nt: TGCGCCAGCAGCTTGGGAGGAGGGACTCGGGAGGCTGAAGCTTTCTTT; CDR3aa: CASSLGGGTREAEAFF
abundance: .; v_gene: TRBV25-1; len: 14; d_gene: .; j_gene: TRBJ2-2; CDR3nt: TGTGCCAGCAAAGGTCCACAGGGCACCGGGGAGCTGTTTTTT; CDR3aa: CASKGPQGTGELFF
abundance: .; v_gene: TRBV6-1; len: 14; d_gene: .; j_gene: TRBJ2-1; CDR3nt: TGTGCCAGCAGGGCCGTGGCAGCGCCAAATGAGCAGTTCTTC; CDR3aa: CASRAVAAPNEQFF
abundance: few; v_gene: TRBV7-2; len: 14; d_gene: .; j_gene: TRBJ1-5; CDR3nt: TGTGCCAGCAGACAAACAGCAAGCAATCAGCCCCAGCATTTT; CDR3aa: CASRQTASNQPQHF
abundance: few; v_gene: TRBV30; len: 13; d_gene: .; j_gene: TRBJ1-1; CDR3nt: TGTGCCTGGAGTGTCAGAGGGAACACTGAAGCTTTCTTT; CDR3aa: CAWSVRGNTEAFF
abundance: .; v_gene: TRBV7-2; len: 14; d_gene: .; j_gene: TRBJ1-1; CDR3nt: TGTGCCAGCAGCTTAGGCAGGGTTCACACTGAAGCTTTCTTT; CDR3aa: CASSLGRVHTEAFF
abundance: .; v_gene: TRBV11-2; len: 14; d_gene: .; j_gene: TRBJ2-7; CDR3nt: TGTGCCAGCAGCTTAGTTACGGTCTCCTACGAGCAGTACTTC; CDR3aa: CASSLVTVSYEQYF
abundance: .; v_gene: TRBV10-2; len: 14; d_gene: .; j_gene: TRBJ1-1; CDR3nt: TGCGCCAGCAGACTGACAGGTGGGGACACTGAAGCTTTCTTT; CDR3aa: CASRLTGGDTEAFF
abundance: .; v_gene: TRBV2; len: 13; d_gene: TRBD1; j_gene: TRBJ1-2; CDR3nt: TGTGCCGGTGGGCAGGGGGCCGACTATGGCTACACCTTC; CDR3aa: CAGGQGADYGYTF
abundance: .; v_gene: TRBV21-1; len: 17; d_gene: .; j_gene: TRBJ2-1; CDR3nt: TGTGCCAGCAGCAAAGTACCCGGGACAGGGGGCGCAAATGAGCAGTTCTTC; CDR3aa: CASSKVPGTGGANEQFF
abundance: .; v_gene: TRBV5-5; len: 15; d_gene: .; j_gene: TRBJ2-5; CDR3nt: TGTGCCAGCAGCTTGGTTACAGGGGGGGAAGAGACCCAGTACTTC; CDR3aa: CASSLVTGGEETQYF
abundance: .; v_gene: TRBV28; len: 15; d_gene: .; j_gene: TRBJ2-6; CDR3nt: TGTGCCAGCAGAGGGGCTGGGTCTGGGGCCAACGTCCTGACTTTC; CDR3aa: CASRGAGSGANVLTF
abundance: .; v_gene: TRBV11-2; len: 15; d_gene: TRBD1; j_gene: TRBJ2-7; CDR3nt: TGTGCCAGCAGCTTAGATCGGACGGACAGGGGGCCGCGGTACTTC; CDR3aa: CASSLDRTDRGPRYF
abundance: .; v_gene: TRBV2; len: 17; d_gene: .; j_gene: TRBJ1-5; CDR3nt: TGTGCCAGCAGTGGGCGGGGTCGGGGGGATAGCAATCAGCCCCAGCATTTT; CDR3aa: CASSGRGRGDSNQPQHF
abundance: .; v_gene: TRBV6-5; len: 15; d_gene: TRBD1; j_gene: TRBJ1-3; CDR3nt: TGTGCCAGCAGCTATAAGGGGGCCTCTGGAAACACCATATATTTT; CDR3aa: CASSYKGASGNTIYF
abundance: .; v_gene: TRBV18; len: 14; d_gene: .; j_gene: TRBJ1-4; CDR3nt: TGTGCCAGCTCACCGGGAGGTGCTAATGAAAAACTGTTTTTT; CDR3aa: CASSPGGANEKLFF
abundance: .; v_gene: TRBV7-2; len: 12; d_gene: .; j_gene: TRBJ2-2; CDR3nt: TGTGCCAGCAGAACTAACACCGGGGAGCTGTTTTTT; CDR3aa: CASRTNTGELFF
abundance: .; v_gene: TRBV10-2; len: 15; d_gene: TRBD2; j_gene: TRBJ2-1; CDR3nt: TGCGCCAGCAGTGCACGGCTAGCGGGTGGGAATGAGCAGTTCTTC; CDR3aa: CASSARLAGGNEQFF
abundance: .; v_gene: TRBV5-6; len: 13; d_gene: .; j_gene: TRBJ1-2; CDR3nt: TGTGCCAGCACAATCAAACGAGTCTATGGCTACACCTTC; CDR3aa: CASTIKRVYGYTF
abundance: .; v_gene: TRBV6-1; len: 15; d_gene: .; j_gene: TRBJ1-5; CDR3nt: TGTGCCAGCAGTTCCGAGTGGACAGCTTTCTTGGCCCAGCATTTT; CDR3aa: CASSSEWTAFLAQHF
abundance: .; v_gene: TRBV4-3; len: 16; d_gene: .; j_gene: TRBJ2-6; CDR3nt: TGCGCCAGCAGCCAAGCCGCGGGGGCCGGGGCCAACGTCCTGACTTTC; CDR3aa: CASSQAAGAGANVLTF
abundance: .; v_gene: TRBV5-4; len: 14; d_gene: .; j_gene: TRBJ1-4; CDR3nt: TGTGCCAGCAAGAAGGACAGCAGGAATGAAAAACTGTTTTTT; CDR3aa: CASKKDSRNEKLFF
abundance: .; v_gene: TRBV2; len: 14; d_gene: TRBD2; j_gene: TRBJ2-7; CDR3nt: TGTGCCAGCTTCCAGCGGGAGGGGATCTACGAGCAGTACTTC; CDR3aa: CASFQREGIYEQYF
abundance: .; v_gene: TRBV7-3; len: 15; d_gene: TRBD1; j_gene: TRBJ1-4; CDR3nt: TGTGCCAGCAGCCCCCAGGGGGCACCTAATGAAAAACTGTTTTTT; CDR3aa: CASSPQGAPNEKLFF
abundance: .; v_gene: TRBV5-3; len: 13; d_gene: .; j_gene: TRBJ1-1; CDR3nt: TGTGCCAGAAGCTTGCTCCCGAACACTGAAGCTTTCTTT; CDR3aa: CARSLLPNTEAFF
abundance: once; v_gene: TRBV4-2; len: 16; d_gene: TRBD2; j_gene: TRBJ2-7; CDR3nt: TGTGCCAGCAGCCAAGAGATGGCGGGAGGGCCGTCCGAGCAGTACTTC; CDR3aa: CASSQEMAGGPSEQYF
abundance: .; v_gene: TRBV19; len: 13; d_gene: .; j_gene: TRBJ1-1; CDR3nt: TGTGCCAGTAGTATCGGGGTTGGCACTGAAGCTTTCTTT; CDR3aa: CASSIGVGTEAFF
abundance: .; v_gene: TRBV9; len: 14; d_gene: .; j_gene: TRBJ2-5; CDR3nt: TGTGCCAGCAGCGCCACAGGGAGGGGGGAGACCCAGTACTTC; CDR3aa: CASSATGRGETQYF